This TCR beta chain was recorded in a study of blood T cell repertoires in COVID-19 (dated by TCRdb to 2019 to 2021). With regard to the full study: Samples covering the acute and convalescent phases of COVID-19 were provided by collaborators in the United States, Italy and Spain. The samples were drawn from two sources: the first 160 participants of the ongoing ImmuneRACE study, and 1,000 to 1,500 subjects contributed by 6 global collaborators. Nearly every sample came with metadata listing a de-identified subject ID, COVID-19 status, age in years and sex. The dataset comprised deeply sampled blood TCRbeta repertoires from subjects exposed to, actively infected with, or recovered from COVID-19. Where available, HLA class I and class II types were taken from metadata supplied by the sample provider and were not determined by assay-based typing. The repertoires were released in a freely available public database meant as a resource for research on the immune response to SARS-CoV-2. The material from the prospective study consisted of cDNA or gDNA derived from T cells, B-cell-depleted T cells, or PBMCs. General study outcomes and caveats: The amount of clinical and demographic metadata varied by source and participant and was provided uncurated.

The collaborating institutions used their own protocols to collect whole blood in K2EDTA tubes. Collaborator samples were shipped for TCRbeta analysis as frozen whole blood, isolated PBMCs, or DNA extracted from either sample type. The germline V gene supplies CDR1 LGHNA and CDR2 YNFKEQ. V trim: 4 bases; J trim: 2 bases; unmatched bases: 6. The CDR3, cysteine through phenylalanine, is 15 amino acids long. Just the 45-base CDR3 DNA is kept, in frame starting at base 1. Of note for this clone: No antigen is known for it. Base qualities are not at hand, and no much larger clone is one base apart.

TCRbeta CDR3 regions were amplified from genomic DNA by means of the immunoSEQ Assay, a bias-controlled multiplex PCR. Processing in the source paper ran as follows. Within the assay, amplification of reference gene primers was used to estimate how many nucleated cells each sample contained. Sequence reads were collapsed and filtered to measure the absolute abundance of every unique TCRbeta CDR3 rearrangement. Productive Simpson clonality was computed per sample as the square root of Simpson's diversity index over productive rearrangements. The table comes from immuneACCESS by way of TCRdb, which keeps in-frame sequences with V and J called. Part of the clones is missing from these tables; in studies checked, under half for an unresolved V gene and the rest for unknown reasons. The V and J calls and the clone size are those of that table, but D and trimming were determined from the DNA. This sample comprises tens of thousands of clones, approximately 90% of them detected only once. The ten largest clones add up to around 8.3% of the sample.

Sequenced sample: peripheral blood. The receptor was isolated from a woman aged 40 to 50 with active COVID-19. This receptor chain uses TRBV4-2 and TRBJ2-3, and 7 junctional nucleotides match TRBD2. At the DNA level, the sequence is TGTGCCAGCAGCCCCAGCGGGGAAGCCACAGATACGCAGTATTTT. The encoded protein is CASSPSGEATDTQYF.